The source of this T cell receptor beta chain is a study of T cell clonality in common variable immunodeficiency. Study-wide results and caveats: Reportedly, TCR beta sequences from common variable immunodeficiency showed fewer deletions and N-nucleotide insertions. Compared with controls, CVID subjects had fewer shared TCRbeta clones.

TCRdb's table, derived via immunoSEQ multiplex PCR, lists solely in-frame clones and lacks some. Recorded here are roughly 30,000 clones, with no singletons, and the ten leading clones hold approximately 4.7%. This CDR3 contains 13 residues. Per the germline V gene, CDR1 is LNHDA and CDR2 is SQIVND (reference sequence). V gave up 5 bases and J gave up 6 bases, with 11 bases separating them. This clone was observed many times. The antigen remains undetermined. With the read ending 3 residues before the CDR3 end, the germline J gene is used to fill in that end. The sequenced sample was peripheral blood mononuclear cells. This chain joins TRBV19 and TRBJ1-5, with D perhaps TRBD1 (5 bases). The receptor comes from a person aged 18 to 75 in good health. The CDR3 sequence is CASSSQGGQPQHF. The covered CDR3 bases are TGTGCCAGTAGTTCCCAGGGCGGTCAGCCC. The full variable domain, in which reference TRBV19 and TRBJ1-5 provide the parts outside the CDR3, is DGGITQSPKYLFRKEGQNVTLSCEQNLNHDAMYWYRQDPGQGLRLIYYSQIVNDFQKGDIAEGYSVSREKKESFPLTVTSAQKNPTAFYLCASSSQGGQPQHFGDGTRLSIL.